This T cell receptor (beta chain) was captured by sequencing in a study of T cell clonality in common variable immunodeficiency. Comment on this clone: Its antigen is undetermined. The read stops 3 residues short of the end of the CDR3; the missing end is completed from the germline J gene.

The protocol was immunoSEQ multiplex PCR, while the TCRdb copy is restricted to in-frame clones and leaves out a portion. The sample was found to contain 50,000 to 60,000 clones, and every one recurs. Study-wide results and caveats: T cell subpopulation sequencing would be needed to explain CVID clonality. Reportedly, TCR beta sequences from common variable immunodeficiency showed fewer deletions and N-nucleotide insertions. Compared with controls, CVID subjects had fewer shared TCRbeta clones.

V dropped 4 bases and J dropped 3; count of bases not matched to a gene: 4. Germline V gene data show CDR1 as ENHRY and CDR2 as SYGVKD. This CDR3 spans 14 amino acids. The sequence came from a person aged 18 to 75 in good health. The sequenced sample consisted of peripheral blood mononuclear cells. The V and J genes are TRBV10-3 and TRBJ2-7; 9 bases are shared with TRBD1. This chain's CDR3 is CAISGTGVYYEQYF. Incomplete CDR3 DNA: TGTGCCATCAGTGGGACAGGGGTTTACTACGAG.